This record looks at one T cell receptor (beta chain) sequence and its context. Its recognized antigen is unknown. Base qualities were left out, and no much larger clone turns up one base away. The sample comes from a study of blood T cells in healthy people across ages (dated by TCRdb to the mid-2010s). In terms of the full investigation: In model experiments, roughly one uniquely barcoded TCR beta cDNA molecule per two T cells was captured by template switching. Age-related changes in TCR beta repertoire diversity were measured in the study by deep sequencing normalized with unique cDNA molecular identifiers. The donors were split into four age groups: young (average 16 years), middle-aged (about 40), aged (62) and long-lived (over 75). To avoid experimental bias, donors of different ages were distributed randomly across sequencing lanes. For two donors (one aged 18 to 29 and one aged 80 or older), the study analyzed two additional independent replicas of 1 million unique cDNA reads from the same blood draw. The study at large found these results: There was a strong correlation between observed TCR beta diversity and the percentage of naive T cells measured by flow cytometry. Estimates of total diversity based on one million sequenced T cells were considered lower bounds and underestimates. Because the CMV infection status of the donors was unknown, age-related changes in expanded clonotypes may potentially have been confounded. Compared with the aged group, the long-lived group had more naive CD4+ T cells, fewer expanded clones and increased TCR diversity, suggesting age selection. Observed TCR beta diversity per million T cells fell roughly linearly with age, and a significant reduction was already apparent by age about 38. Bulk unsorted PBMC profiling prevented conclusive comparison of naive and antigen-experienced compartments.

The approximately 41 donors, aged roughly 6 to 100 years, were systemically healthy Caucasian individuals from Russia. Each donor gave about 9.7 milliliters of peripheral blood, drawn into EDTA-treated Vacutainer tubes. Ficoll-Paque density-gradient centrifugation was used to isolate PBMCs, with at least 6.5 million obtained per sample. Total RNA was extracted from PBMCs with Trizol reagent, with at least 6 micrograms obtained per sample. Naive CD45RAhigh/CD27high T cell percentages were measured by flow cytometry on a PBMC aliquot from every donor. The protocol used for the library was 5' RACE. Sequencer: Illumina HiSeq 2500. A second about 7 to 11 cycle PCR used a sample-barcoded 5' primer and a J-beta primer mix. A unique molecular identifier was introduced onto each TCR beta cDNA molecule by a template-switch 5' adaptor carrying 12 random nucleotides. Each sample yielded at least 2.5 million CDR3-containing paired-end reads. All of the RNA was converted into first-strand cDNA using the Mint cDNA synthesis kit, with a TRBC-specific oligonucleotide serving as the primer. After uracil-DNA glycosylase treatment, a first 18-cycle PCR used universal primers M1SS and BC2_uni_R on all cDNA. Regarding the original processing steps: For normalization, 1 million high-quality reads, each with a distinct molecular identifier, were randomly selected from each sample. Instead of being binned into consensus sequences, reads with shared molecular identifiers were discarded. MiTCR, run with a Q25 quality threshold and the strictest error-elimination algorithm, handled CDR3 identification, clonotype clustering and error correction. A nonparametric unseen species model with Euler transformation was used to estimate a lower bound on total TCR beta diversity. TCRdb reprocessing: public reads trimmed at Q25 with fastp, clones called with MiXCR, in-frame beta chains kept. Each record represents a unique CDR3 protein, reported with the most common genes and DNA among its rows. The V and J calls were not made by the authors but by TCRdb's processing. This sample is represented by roughly 1.7 million distinct CDR3 sequences; approximately 32% of them were singletons. About 11% of the sample rests with the top ten.

Reading from cysteine to phenylalanine, the CDR3 counts 16 amino acids. CDR3 DNA only is kept here, 48 bases in frame from base 1. Ends trimmed: V by 3 bases, J by 1 base; bases unmatched to a gene: 4. The germline V gene encodes CDR1 LGHDT and CDR2 YNNKEL (reference sequence). The rearrangement combines TRBV3-1 with TRBJ2-5; the junction holds 11 bases that match TRBD2. The TCR sequence derives from a woman in her thirties in good health. The sequenced material came from blood. This receptor carries the CDR3 CASSHLAGGSQETQYF. The nucleotides read TGTGCCAGCAGCCATCTAGCGGGGGGCAGCCAAGAGACCCAGTACTTC.